Sequencing of this T cell receptor (beta chain) was carried out in a study of blood T cells in healthy people across ages. The germline V gene has CDR1 SGHDT and CDR2 YYEEEE. J was trimmed by 5 bases and V by 2 bases; bases with no gene match: 8. This CDR3 contains 15 residues. This clonotype was detected only a few times. Individuals who donated were healthy Caucasians from Russia aged about 6 to 100. The second PCR ran roughly 6 to 11 cycles with a sample-barcoded 5' primer and J-beta primers. Via MiXCR, TCRdb re-called the 5' RACE reads, giving one row per CDR3 protein. The sample lists around 1.7 million distinct CDR3 sequences, 25% to 30% occurring once.

The receptor's source is a woman in her 30s in good health. This rearrangement joins TRBV5-6 to TRBJ2-5; TRBD2 matches at 8 bases. Input material: blood. The CDR3 loop is CASSFFGGAEETQYF. The CDR3, as DNA: TGTGCCAGCAGCTTCTTCGGGGGGGCGGAGGAGACCCAGTACTTC.